A selection of T cell receptor beta chains follows, all from one sample in a study of T cell responses to AZD1222 COVID-19 vaccine. The data were produced by immunoSEQ multiplex PCR, yet TCRdb's version contains in-frame clones alone and is incomplete. Of roughly 100,000 clones in the sample, 82% are singletons; the top ten hold 5%. This material consisted of peripheral blood, taken on day 0 of AZD1222 vaccination. The receptors stem from an adult in good health. Both conserved end residues are part of each CDR3. The D gene is left open where the match is weak. Not all rows give a size; the values are once, few, many and, for expanded clones, a class.

cdr3_length	d_call	v_call	clone_size	j_call	cdr3_nt	cdr3_aa
15	NA	TRBV4-3	few	TRBJ1-1	TGCGCCAGCAGCCAAGATTGGGGCGGGGTCGCTGAAGCTTTCTTT	CASSQDWGGVAEAFF
16	TRBD1	TRBV5-1	NA	TRBJ1-1	TGCGCCAGCAGCTTTGGGGGACAGGACGTGAACACTGAAGCTTTCTTT	CASSFGGQDVNTEAFF
12	NA	TRBV18	NA	TRBJ2-7	TGTGCCAGCTCACCGGCGGGGGCCGAGCAGTACTTC	CASSPAGAEQYF
14	NA	TRBV6-4	NA	TRBJ1-2	TGTGCCAGCAGTCAGGACAGAACTAACTATGGCTACACCTTC	CASSQDRTNYGYTF
12	NA	TRBV2	NA	TRBJ1-3	TGTGCCAGCACAGGAGAACGAAACACCATATATTTT	CASTGERNTIYF
15	NA	TRBV5-4	few	TRBJ2-7	TGTGCCAGCAGCTCCCGGGGAGTTGGTACCTACGAGCAGTACTTC	CASSSRGVGTYEQYF
15	NA	TRBV5-1	NA	TRBJ1-1	TGCGCCAGCAGCTTGTTTGGGGCGATGAACACTGAAGCTTTCTTT	CASSLFGAMNTEAFF
14	NA	TRBV10-3	NA	TRBJ1-1	TGTGCCATCAGCGATTTCGGGGGAAACACTGAAGCTTTCTTT	CAISDFGGNTEAFF
14	NA	TRBV6-5	NA	TRBJ1-3	TGTGCCAGCTCCTCAGCCGCCTTTGGAAACACCATATATTTT	CASSSAAFGNTIYF
15	TRBD2	TRBV7-2	once	TRBJ2-2	TGTGCCAGCAGCTTGACTAGCGGGGAGGTCGGGGAGCTGTTTTTT	CASSLTSGEVGELFF
15	NA	TRBV12-5	NA	TRBJ1-2	TGTGCTAGTGGTTTGGCTCCAGGGTTTTACTATGGCTACACCTTC	CASGLAPGFYYGYTF
13	NA	TRBV14	NA	TRBJ2-7	TGTGCCAGCAGCCTGGGACACTACTACGAGCAGTACTTC	CASSLGHYYEQYF
14	NA	TRBV19	NA	TRBJ1-1	TGTGCCAGTAGTACCTCCTATAAGGGCACTGAAGCTTTCTTT	CASSTSYKGTEAFF
13	NA	TRBV7-3	NA	TRBJ2-3	TGTGCCAGCAGTTACGGGACGGCAGATACGCAGTATTTT	CASSYGTADTQYF
14	NA	TRBV6-5	NA	TRBJ1-3	TGTGCCAGCAGTTACGGGGACTCTGGAAACACCATATATTTT	CASSYGDSGNTIYF
14	NA	TRBV29-1	NA	TRBJ1-1	TGCAGCGGGACGGGTGCGGGGGCCCTTGAGGAAGCTTTCTTT	CSGTGAGALEEAFF
16	NA	TRBV6-1	NA	TRBJ1-5	TGTGCCAGCAGTGAAGCGCTGGCCTCTCGGGGGCAGCCCCAGCATTTT	CASSEALASRGQPQHF
19	TRBD2	TRBV15	NA	TRBJ2-2	TGTGCCACCAGCAGAGATATAAATGAGGCGGGGGTCGGGGCCGGGGAGCTGTTTTTT	CATSRDINEAGVGAGELFF
15	NA	TRBV11-2	NA	TRBJ2-3	TGTGCCAGCAGCTGGATCAGGGGGGGCACAGATACGCAGTATTTT	CASSWIRGGTDTQYF
16	NA	TRBV3-1/TRBV3-2	once	TRBJ1-5	TGTGCCAGCAGCCAAGATCTTGGGGTTGTTAATCAGCCCCAGCATTTT	CASSQDLGVVNQPQHF
13	NA	TRBV12-3/TRBV12-4	NA	TRBJ1-4	TGTGCCAGCAGGGAGCAGGGCAAGGAAAAACTGTTTTTT	CASREQGKEKLFF
13	NA	TRBV4-3	NA	TRBJ1-5	TGCGCCAGCAGCCAAGATCACATCCAGCCCCAGCATTTT	CASSQDHIQPQHF
14	NA	TRBV28	NA	TRBJ1-2	TGTGCCAGCAGTTCATCCCCGTCTAACTATGGCTACACCTTC	CASSSSPSNYGYTF
16	NA	TRBV4-3	NA	TRBJ2-1	TGCGCCAGCAGCCAAGAGGCCAGATGGCCCTACAATGAGCAGTTCTTC	CASSQEARWPYNEQFF
14	NA	TRBV14	NA	TRBJ1-1	TGTGCCAGCAGCCAAGTTTTTGGAGGGCCTGAAGCTTTCTTT	CASSQVFGGPEAFF
16	NA	TRBV11-2	NA	TRBJ2-2	TGTGCCAGCAGCTCGACCTTTGGACGCCCGGCGGGGGAGCTGTTTTTT	CASSSTFGRPAGELFF
12	NA	TRBV6-2/TRBV6-3	NA	TRBJ1-2	TGTGCCAGCAGCCAGACAGACTATGGCTACACCTTC	CASSQTDYGYTF
14	NA	TRBV4-3	NA	TRBJ2-7	TGCGCCAGCAGCCAGGGACCCTCCCCCTACGAGCAGTACTTC	CASSQGPSPYEQYF
17	NA	TRBV18	NA	TRBJ1-2	TGTGCCAGCTCACCAAGTATACAGCGAGGCGGAGAATATGGCTACACCTTC	CASSPSIQRGGEYGYTF
16	NA	TRBV6-2/TRBV6-3	once	TRBJ2-2	TGTGCCAGCAGTTATTCCGGGACTCAGAACACCGGGGAGCTGTTTTTT	CASSYSGTQNTGELFF
13	NA	TRBV30	NA	TRBJ1-1	TGTGCCTGGAGTGTAGGCATATACACTGAAGCTTTCTTT	CAWSVGIYTEAFF
18	NA	TRBV7-9	NA	TRBJ2-6	TGTGCCAGCAGCTCCCACCGGGACGGGTTCTCTGGGGCCAACGTCCTGACTTTC	CASSSHRDGFSGANVLTF
15	NA	TRBV5-1	NA	TRBJ1-2	TGCGCCTCAAGCAGGGCAGGGACCGAAGCCTATGGCTACACCTTC	CASSRAGTEAYGYTF
15	TRBD1	TRBV2	NA	TRBJ1-1	TGTGCCAGCAGCAGAGACAGGGATGTAACCACTGAAGCTTTCTTT	CASSRDRDVTTEAFF
13	NA	TRBV12-3/TRBV12-4	NA	TRBJ2-7	TGTGCCAGCCGGGACGGGCGATCCTACGAGCAGTACTTC	CASRDGRSYEQYF
12	NA	TRBV20-1	NA	TRBJ1-5	TGCAGTGCTAGTGACAGCAATCAGCCCCAGCATTTT	CSASDSNQPQHF
14	NA	TRBV7-2	NA	TRBJ2-2	TGTGCCAGCAGCTTAGACGTTTACACCGGGGAGCTGTTTTTT	CASSLDVYTGELFF
13	NA	TRBV5-1	NA	TRBJ2-2	TGCGCCAGCAGCTTGGAACAGATCGGGGAGCTGTTTTTT	CASSLEQIGELFF
17	NA	TRBV6-2/TRBV6-3	NA	TRBJ2-1	TGTGCCAGCAGTTACTCTACCCGAGTACTGGGGAACAATGAGCAGTTCTTC	CASSYSTRVLGNNEQFF
14	NA	TRBV2	NA	TRBJ1-2	TGTGCCAGCAGTGAATCAAGGGGAGAACGCGGCTACACCTTC	CASSESRGERGYTF
14	NA	TRBV6-1	NA	TRBJ2-2	TGTGCCAGCAGTGAAAGAAAGTACACCGGGGAGCTGTTTTTT	CASSERKYTGELFF
14	NA	TRBV5-1	NA	TRBJ1-3	TGCGCCAGCAGAAGTGGGTTCCCTGGAAACACCATATATTTT	CASRSGFPGNTIYF
16	NA	TRBV3-1/TRBV3-2	NA	TRBJ1-1	TGTGCCAGCAGCTATATAACGATGGGGACGAACACTGAAGCTTTCTTT	CASSYITMGTNTEAFF
15	NA	TRBV11-2	once	TRBJ1-2	TGTGCCAGCAGCTTAGTGGCGCATTCCCTCTATGGCTACACCTTC	CASSLVAHSLYGYTF
15	NA	TRBV11-2	NA	TRBJ2-7	TGTGCCAGCAGCTTAGCGGGTTCGATAGGGAACGAGCAGTACTTC	CASSLAGSIGNEQYF
11	NA	TRBV5-4	NA	TRBJ2-5	TGTGCCAGCAGCTTGGAAGAGACCCAGTACTTC	CASSLEETQYF
16	NA	TRBV19	NA	TRBJ1-4	TGTGCCAGTAGTATTCAGACACCATCCACTAATGAAAAACTGTTTTTT	CASSIQTPSTNEKLFF
13	TRBD1	TRBV5-1	NA	TRBJ2-5	TGCGCCAGCAGCTTGGAACAGGGGGCGACCCAGTACTTC	CASSLEQGATQYF
13	NA	TRBV19	NA	TRBJ1-5	TGTGCCAGTAGTATCGACAGAGATCAGCCCCAGCATTTT	CASSIDRDQPQHF
16	NA	TRBV7-2	NA	TRBJ1-6	TGTGCCAGCAGCTCGAAAGGGCTTAGCTATAATTCACCCCTCCACTTT	CASSSKGLSYNSPLHF
13	NA	TRBV7-9	NA	TRBJ1-6	TGTGCCAGCAGCCCCCTAGGGAGTATCCCGGACCACTTT	CASSPLGSIPDHF
13	TRBD1	TRBV12-3/TRBV12-4	NA	TRBJ2-7	TGTGCCAGCAATGCCGGGACAGGGGGCGAGCAGTACTTC	CASNAGTGGEQYF
14	TRBD1	TRBV3-1/TRBV3-2	NA	TRBJ2-1	TGTGCCAGCAGCCAAAGGGGGCTACGCAATGAGCAGTTCTTC	CASSQRGLRNEQFF
13	NA	TRBV14	NA	TRBJ1-2	TGTGCCAGCAGCCAACCAGACACTACCCAATACACCTTC	CASSQPDTTQYTF
15	TRBD1	TRBV3-1/TRBV3-2	few	TRBJ2-1	TGTGCCAGCAGCCCGATGACAGGGCCCTACAATGAGCAGTTCTTC	CASSPMTGPYNEQFF
18	NA	TRBV5-1	NA	TRBJ2-6	TGCGCCAGCAGCTCACCGGCCGGGCGACGGCCTGGGGCCAACGTCCTGACTTTC	CASSSPAGRRPGANVLTF
15	NA	TRBV4-3	NA	TRBJ2-3	TGCGCCAGCAGCCAAGTGGCGGGGAGCACAGATACGCAGTATTTT	CASSQVAGSTDTQYF
15	NA	TRBV7-6	NA	TRBJ1-1	TGTGCCAGCAGCTTAATATCTGGGCCGAACACTGAAGCTTTCTTT	CASSLISGPNTEAFF